Sequencing of this T cell receptor (beta chain) was carried out in a study of human T cells and chemical hapten exposure. Comment on this clonotype: Its specificity is not known.

CDR1 is SGDLS, CDR2 YYNGEE, per germline. This CDR3 comprises 14 residues. The ends were cut back, 0 bases at V and 4 bases at J, with 11 bases in the middle. The time point: pre-sensitization, week 0. Indicated treatment: therapeutic diphenylcyclopropenone sensitization with weekly scalp DPC. Points from the study as a whole: Alopecia in all donors means immunity may differ from healthy individuals. After DPC sensitization, TCRs above 1 in 1000 frequency showed no change.

TCRdb ran MiXCR on the RACE reads and lists one entry per CDR3 protein. The data show tens of thousands of distinct CDR3 sequences, more than 9% seen once. The sequenced sample was whole blood, obtained in connection with sensitization to the hapten diphenylcyclopropenone (DPC). The chain recombines TRBV9 with TRBJ2-7; D is tentatively TRBD1 or TRBD2 (6 bases each). The clonotype comes from a man in his forties with alopecia areata. Some clones in this sample may be carry-over from other donors' samples. This CDR3 is CASSVELGGYEQYF. The CDR3 coding sequence is TGTGCCAGCAGCGTAGAGCTAGGGGGGTACGAGCAGTACTTC.